This TCR beta chain was observed in a study of T cells in Graves' hyperthyroidism and ophthalmopathy. Germline V gene data show CDR1 as SGHRS and CDR2 as YFSETQ. V lost 0 bases, J lost 1 base, and 11 bases lay in between. The CDR3 is made up of 16 amino acids. TCR beta CDR3 sequences were amplified from RNA transcripts. First-round RT-PCR with HTBI primers amplified the TCR CDR3 region. MiXCR, run by TCRdb on the multiplex PCR reads, gives a single entry per CDR3 protein. The sample gives roughly 400,000 distinct CDR3 sequences, roughly 13% of which show up once; 25% to 30% is in the top ten. The TCR was taken from a man aged 50 to 59 with Graves' ophthalmopathy. The specimen was blood. The V gene is TRBV5-1, the J gene TRBJ2-1, with D possibly matching TRBD2 (6 bases). CDR3 in DNA: TGCGCCAGCAGCTTGGCAGATCGGGGGTCCTACAATGAGCAGTTCTTC. This translates into CASSLADRGSYNEQFF.